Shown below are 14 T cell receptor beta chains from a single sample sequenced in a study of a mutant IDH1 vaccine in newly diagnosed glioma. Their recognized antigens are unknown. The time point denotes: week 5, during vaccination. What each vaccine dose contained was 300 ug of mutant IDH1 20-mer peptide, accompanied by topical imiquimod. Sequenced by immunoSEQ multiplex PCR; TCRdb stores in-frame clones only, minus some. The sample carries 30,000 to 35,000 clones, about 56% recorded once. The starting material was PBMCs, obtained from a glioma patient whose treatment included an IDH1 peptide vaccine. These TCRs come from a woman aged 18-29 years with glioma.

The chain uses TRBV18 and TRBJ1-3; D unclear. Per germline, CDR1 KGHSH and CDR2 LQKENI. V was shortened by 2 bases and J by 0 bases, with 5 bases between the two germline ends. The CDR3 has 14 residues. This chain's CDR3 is CASSPTSSGNTIYF. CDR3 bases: TGTGCCAGCTCACCAACGAGCTCTGGAAACACCATATATTTT.

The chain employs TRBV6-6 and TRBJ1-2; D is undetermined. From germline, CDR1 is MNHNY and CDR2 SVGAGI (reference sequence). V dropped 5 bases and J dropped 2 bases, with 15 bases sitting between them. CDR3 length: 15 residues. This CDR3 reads CASSKIWTGNYGYTF. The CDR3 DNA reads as TGTGCCAGCAGTAAAATCTGGACGGGAAACTATGGCTACACCTTC.

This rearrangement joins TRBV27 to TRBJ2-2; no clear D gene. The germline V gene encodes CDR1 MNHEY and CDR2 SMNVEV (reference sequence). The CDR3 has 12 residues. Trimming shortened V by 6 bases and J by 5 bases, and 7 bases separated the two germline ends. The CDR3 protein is CASRSGTGELFF. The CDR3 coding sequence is TGTGCCAGCAGATCCGGGACCGGGGAGCTGTTTTTT.

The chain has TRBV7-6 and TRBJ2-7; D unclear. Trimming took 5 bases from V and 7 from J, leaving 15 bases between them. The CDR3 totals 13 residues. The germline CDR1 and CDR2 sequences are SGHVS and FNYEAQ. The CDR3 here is CASSPGRAREQYF. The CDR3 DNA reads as TGTGCCAGCAGCCCGGGTAGGGCGAGGGAGCAGTACTTC.

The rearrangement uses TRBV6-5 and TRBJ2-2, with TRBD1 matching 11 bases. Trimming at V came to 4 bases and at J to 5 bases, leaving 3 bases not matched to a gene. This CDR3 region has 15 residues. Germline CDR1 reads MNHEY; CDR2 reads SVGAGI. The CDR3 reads CASSWTGGFTGELFF. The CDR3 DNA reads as TGTGCCAGCAGTTGGACAGGGGGCTTTACCGGGGAGCTGTTTTTT.

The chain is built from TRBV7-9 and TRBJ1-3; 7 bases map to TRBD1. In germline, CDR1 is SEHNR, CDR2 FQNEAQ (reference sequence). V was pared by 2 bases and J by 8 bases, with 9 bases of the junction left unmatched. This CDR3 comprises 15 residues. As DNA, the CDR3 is TGTGCCAGCAGCTTACCGCAGGGGGAATTGGACACCATATATTTT. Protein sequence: CASSLPQGELDTIYF.

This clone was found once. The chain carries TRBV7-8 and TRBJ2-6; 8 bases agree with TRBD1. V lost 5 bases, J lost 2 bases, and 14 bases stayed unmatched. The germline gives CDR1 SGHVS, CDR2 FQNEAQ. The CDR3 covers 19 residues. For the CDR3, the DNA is TGTGCCAGCAGCCTACCGTTCTGGACAGGGTCCCCTGGGGCCAACGTCCTGACTTTC. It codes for CASSLPFWTGSPGANVLTF.

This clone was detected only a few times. The CDR3 DNA reads as TGTGCCAGCAGTTATACAGGGAACGGGCGGGGCCATGGCTACACCTTC. This gives the protein CASSYTGNGRGHGYTF. V usage is TRBV6-5 and J usage is TRBJ1-2; D possibly corresponds to TRBD1 (6 bases). The CDR3 runs to 16 residues. Between the trimmed V and J ends, which lost 3 bases and 6 bases, there was a span of 20 bases. Germline V gives CDR1 MNHEY, CDR2 SVGAGI.

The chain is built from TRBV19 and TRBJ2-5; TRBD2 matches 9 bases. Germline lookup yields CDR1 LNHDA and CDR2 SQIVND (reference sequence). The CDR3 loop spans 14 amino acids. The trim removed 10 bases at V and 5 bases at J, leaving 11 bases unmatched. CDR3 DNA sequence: TGTGCCACACGGACTAGCGCGTGGGGGGAGACCCAGTACTTC. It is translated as CATRTSAWGETQYF.

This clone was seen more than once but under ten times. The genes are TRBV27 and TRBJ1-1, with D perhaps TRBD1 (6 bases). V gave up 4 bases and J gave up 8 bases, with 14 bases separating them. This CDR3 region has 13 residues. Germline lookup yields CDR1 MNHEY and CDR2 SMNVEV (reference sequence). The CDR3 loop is CASSSRGRWEAFF. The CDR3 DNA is TGTGCCAGCAGTTCCAGGGGTAGATGGGAAGCTTTCTTT.

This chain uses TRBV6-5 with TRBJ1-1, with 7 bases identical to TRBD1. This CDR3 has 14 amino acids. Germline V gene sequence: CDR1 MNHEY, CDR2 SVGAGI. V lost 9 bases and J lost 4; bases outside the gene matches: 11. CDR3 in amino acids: CASESQGGGTEAFF. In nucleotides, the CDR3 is TGTGCCAGTGAATCCCAGGGGGGAGGCACTGAAGCTTTCTTT.

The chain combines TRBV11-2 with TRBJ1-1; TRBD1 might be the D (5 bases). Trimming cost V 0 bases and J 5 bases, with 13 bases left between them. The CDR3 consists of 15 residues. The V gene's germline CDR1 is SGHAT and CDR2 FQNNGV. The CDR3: CASSLDGAGRTEAFF. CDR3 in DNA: TGTGCCAGCAGCTTAGACGGGGCAGGGCGTACTGAAGCTTTCTTT.

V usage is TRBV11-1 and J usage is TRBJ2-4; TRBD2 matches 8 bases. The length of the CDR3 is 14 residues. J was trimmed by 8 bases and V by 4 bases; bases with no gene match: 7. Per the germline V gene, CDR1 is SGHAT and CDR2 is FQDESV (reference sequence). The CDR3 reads CASSSGGGGYIQYF. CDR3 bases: TGTGCCAGCAGCTCGGGAGGGGGAGGGTACATTCAGTACTTC.

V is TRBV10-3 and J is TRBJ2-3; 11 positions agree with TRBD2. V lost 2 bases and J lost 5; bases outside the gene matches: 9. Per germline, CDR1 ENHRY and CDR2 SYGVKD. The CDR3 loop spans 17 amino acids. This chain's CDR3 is CAISEQLAGAEGDTQYF. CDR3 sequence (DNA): TGTGCCATCAGTGAGCAACTAGCGGGAGCAGAAGGAGATACGCAGTATTTT.